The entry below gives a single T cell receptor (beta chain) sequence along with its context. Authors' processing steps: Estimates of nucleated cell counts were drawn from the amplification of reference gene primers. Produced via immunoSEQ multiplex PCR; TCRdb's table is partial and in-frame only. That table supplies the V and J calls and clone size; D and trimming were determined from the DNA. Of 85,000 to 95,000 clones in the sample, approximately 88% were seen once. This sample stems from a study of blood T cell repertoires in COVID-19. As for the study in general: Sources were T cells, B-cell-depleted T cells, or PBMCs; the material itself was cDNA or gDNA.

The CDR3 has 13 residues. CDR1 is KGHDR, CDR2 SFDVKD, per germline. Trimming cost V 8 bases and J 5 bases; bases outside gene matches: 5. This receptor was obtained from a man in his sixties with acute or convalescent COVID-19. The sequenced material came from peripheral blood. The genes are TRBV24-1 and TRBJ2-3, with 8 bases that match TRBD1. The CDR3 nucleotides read TGTGCCACCATGGACAGGGTTGTAGATACGCAGTATTTT. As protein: CATMDRVVDTQYF.